A single sample gave rise to the 6 T cell receptor beta chains below, sequenced in a study of shared clonotypes between healthy human individuals. Libraries were prepared by immunoSEQ multiplex PCR; TCRdb keeps only in-frame clonotypes and omits some of them. The table shows a few million clones, with 85% to 95% occurring only once. Source material: naive CD4+ T cells from PBMCs. This sample's subset: CD45RA+ positively selected. Every receptor here comes from a man aged 18 to 30 in good health. Some clones in this sample may be carry-over from other donors' samples.

The chain carries TRBV4-2 and TRBJ2-2; D is unclear. Germline V lookup: CDR1 LGHNA, CDR2 YNFKEQ. There are 14 residues in the CDR3. V was cut by 2 bases and J by 4 bases, with 8 bases left in between. The CDR3 DNA sequence: TGTGCCAGCAGCCAACCGGACCGCACCGGGGAGCTGTTTTTT. This translates into CASSQPDRTGELFF.

The V gene is TRBV5-1, the J gene TRBJ2-3; 7 positions agree with TRBD2. The CDR3 is 14 residues long. The junction had 4 bases not matched to a gene; V was cut back by 5 bases and J by 1 base. Germline assignment: CDR1 SGHRS and CDR2 YFSETQ. CDR3 sequence reads: CASREAGGTDTQYF. For the CDR3, the DNA is TGCGCCAGCAGGGAGGCGGGAGGCACAGATACGCAGTATTTT.

The CDR3, as DNA: TGTGCCAGTAGTATAGATCAGGTTTCCATGAACACTGAAGCTTTCTTT. Residues: CASSIDQVSMNTEAFF. The chain employs TRBV19 and TRBJ1-1; D is uncertain. Looked up from germline, CDR1 is LNHDA and CDR2 is SQIVND (reference sequence). The V and J ends lost 0 bases and 0 bases respectively, with 11 bases between them. The CDR3 is 16 amino acids.

With respect to this clone: The sample has other DNA sequences that encode this CDR3 too. This chain uses TRBV7-9 with TRBJ1-1; no clear D. This CDR3 is built from 12 residues. With 3 bases removed from V and 2 bases from J, the gap between germline ends came to 4 bases. The germline V gene encodes CDR1 SEHNR and CDR2 FQNEAQ (reference sequence). The CDR3 protein is CASSFSNTEAFF. The CDR3 nucleotides read TGTGCCAGCAGCTTCAGTAACACTGAAGCTTTCTTT.

The rearrangement joins TRBV29-1 to TRBJ2-5; perhaps TRBD1 as D (6 bases). The J call may be mistaken, given a closer DNA end match to TRBJ2-7. The CDR3 length is 13 residues. Germline loops: CDR1 SQVTM, CDR2 ANQGSEA. The CDR3 protein is CSVRGRSTYEQYF. In DNA, the CDR3 is TGCAGCGTCAGGGGAAGGTCTACCTACGAGCAGTACTTC.

This chain joins TRBV5-1 and TRBJ2-2, with 7 bases that match TRBD1. The CDR3 sequence is 18 residues long. Losses at the gene ends were 1 base for V and 3 bases for J; bases not matched to a gene: 12. Germline V gene sequence: CDR1 SGHRS, CDR2 YFSETQ. CDR3 bases: TGCGCCAGCAGCTTGCGTAGGGGGCGCGATTGGGACACCGGGGAGCTGTTTTTT. Encoded protein: CASSLRRGRDWDTGELFF.